This T cell receptor (beta chain) was retrieved from a study of blood T cells in healthy people across ages. A note on this clonotype: Its antigen remains unknown.

Trimming left V 5 bases short and J 6 bases short, with 19 bases between. The CDR3 is made up of 15 amino acids. Germline V gene data show CDR1 as SGHTA and CDR2 as FQGTGA. It was with a sample-barcoded 5' primer and a J-beta primer mix that a second PCR of about 6 to 11 cycles was run. From each sample, at least 3 million paired-end reads containing CDR3 were obtained. TCRdb processed the 5' RACE reads anew with MiXCR; each CDR3 protein has one entry. This sample has around 1,000,000 distinct CDR3 sequences, with almost 25% found just once. Study results and caveats: Compared with aged donors, long-lived donors showed fewer expanded clones, suggesting selection.

The same specimen was also included in a second study, on T cells of mothers and their children.

The source is a girl between 2 and 10 years old in good health. J is TRBJ1-1 and V is TRBV7-3, with D possibly being TRBD1 (5 bases). Sequencing was carried out using blood. The CDR3 spells CASSPQGGNLAEAFF. The CDR3 bases are TGTGCCAGCAGCCCGCAGGGAGGGAATTTGGCTGAAGCTTTCTTT.